What follows are 25 T cell receptor beta chains derived from one specimen sequenced in a study of technical replicates of blood from a few donors. Clones were sequenced by immunoSEQ multiplex PCR, and TCRdb holds only the in-frame ones, with some missing. The sample records over 10,000 clones, more than 85% being singletons. Sequencing was done on a sample of PBMCs. Receptors were obtained from a human donor in good health.

This chain joins TRBV5-1 and TRBJ2-3; D is possibly TRBD1 (5 bases). Trimming pared 4 bases from V and 0 bases from J, leaving 27 bases between. CDR3 length: 20 amino acids. The germline V gene encodes CDR1 SGHRS and CDR2 YFSETQ. Here the CDR3 DNA reads TGCGCCAGCAGCCCGGCCGGGCTCGACAGCTACCTAAGAAGCACAGATACGCAGTATTTT. It yields the protein CASSPAGLDSYLRSTDTQYF.

The genes are TRBV2 and TRBJ2-2; TRBD1 matches at 7 bases. This CDR3 spans 15 amino acids. V was clipped by 6 bases and J by 1 base; unmatched bases: 5. Germline loops: CDR1 SNHLY, CDR2 FYNNEI. The chain's CDR3 is CASSLTGMNTGELFF. As DNA, the CDR3 is TGTGCCAGCAGCCTGACAGGGATGAACACCGGGGAGCTGTTTTTT.

The rearrangement joins TRBV4-2 to TRBJ2-1; TRBD2 matches at 8 bases. V gave up 4 bases and J gave up 7 bases; unmatched junction bases: 12. Germline V gives CDR1 LGHNA, CDR2 YNFKEQ. The CDR3 totals 16 residues. The CDR3 coding sequence is TGTGCCAGCAGCCTAAGAATAAGCGGGAGTGGGAATGAGCAGTTCTTC. Its protein product is CASSLRISGSGNEQFF.

The genes are TRBV5-4 and TRBJ2-2, with D maybe TRBD2 (6 bases). Trimming shortened V by 4 bases and J by 0 bases, and 13 bases separated the two germline ends. Germline lookup yields CDR1 SGHNT and CDR2 YYREEE (reference sequence). This CDR3 contains 16 residues. The CDR3 DNA follows: TGTGCCAGCAGCACAAGGGGACTTTCGAACACCGGGGAGCTGTTTTTT. The encoded protein is CASSTRGLSNTGELFF.

The chain has TRBV7-6 and TRBJ2-1; D perhaps matches TRBD2 (6 bases). The CDR3 has 14 amino acids. V was clipped by 2 bases and J by 9 bases, with 14 bases between them. From germline, CDR1 is SGHVS and CDR2 FNYEAQ. CDR3 amino acids: CASSLTTSGVEQFF. CDR3 nucleotide sequence: TGTGCCAGCAGCTTAACCACGTCGGGAGTTGAGCAGTTCTTC.

The V and J genes are TRBV7-8 and TRBJ2-7; D may be TRBD2 (5 bases). The V end lost 5 bases, the J end lost 7 bases, and 15 bases lay between the germline ends. This CDR3 has 13 residues. The germline V gene has CDR1 SGHVS and CDR2 FQNEAQ. The CDR3 DNA reads TGTGCCAGCAGCAAATATATTTCGGGGGAGCAGTACTTC. It is translated as CASSKYISGEQYF.

The chain links TRBV19 to TRBJ1-4; D perhaps matches TRBD1 (5 bases). The germline gives CDR1 LNHDA, CDR2 SQIVND (reference sequence). The V end lost 3 bases, the J end lost 8 bases, and 10 bases lay between the germline ends. This CDR3 region has 13 residues. The CDR3 is CASSMGTREKLFF. CDR3 in DNA: TGTGCCAGTAGTATGGGGACTCGAGAAAAACTGTTTTTT.

The sample holds one count of this clone. V and J are TRBV7-3 and TRBJ2-1; the D gene is possibly TRBD2 (6 bases). V was pared by 3 bases and J by 7 bases, with 10 bases between. The CDR3 extends over 13 amino acids. Germline V gene sequence: CDR1 SGHTA, CDR2 FQGTGA. The CDR3 reads CASSFSGVNEQFF. DNA for the CDR3: TGTGCCAGCAGCTTTTCGGGAGTGAATGAGCAGTTCTTC.

V gene TRBV9 combines with J gene TRBJ1-3; 7 bases are a match to TRBD1. V lost 3 bases, J lost 0 bases, and 3 bases stayed unmatched. From germline, CDR1 is SGDLS and CDR2 YYNGEE. This CDR3 has 15 residues. The CDR3 region is CASSGTGNSGNTIYF. The CDR3, as DNA: TGTGCCAGCAGCGGGACAGGCAACTCTGGAAACACCATATATTTT.

This clone occurred a few times. V is TRBV11-3 and J is TRBJ2-1; 9 bases are a match to TRBD1. J was trimmed by 6 bases and V by 0 bases; bases with no gene match: 12. Looked up from germline, CDR1 is SGHNT and CDR2 is YENEEA. There are 18 residues in the CDR3. The CDR3 region has the DNA TGTGCCAGCAGCTTAGATCAGGGGGGGACAGGGAGGGTCAATGAGCAGTTCTTC. It translates to CASSLDQGGTGRVNEQFF.

The J gene is TRBJ2-2, the V gene TRBV10-2, with 11 bases that match TRBD2. V lost 8 bases and J lost 3; bases outside the gene matches: 2. Looked up from germline, CDR1 is WSHSY and CDR2 is SAAADI. The CDR3 sequence is 14 residues long. CDR3: CASVGLADTGELFF. As DNA, the CDR3 is TGCGCCAGCGTGGGACTAGCGGACACCGGGGAGCTGTTTTTT.

The J gene is TRBJ1-2, the V gene TRBV11-2; D uncertain. This CDR3 has 14 amino acids. The germline gives CDR1 SGHAT, CDR2 FQNNGV. V lost 6 bases to trimming and J lost 6 bases, with 17 bases between them. This CDR3 is CASRRIRTQNGYTF. The CDR3 bases are TGTGCCAGCAGAAGAATCAGGACTCAGAATGGCTACACCTTC.

The CDR3 here is CASSPPGQFNTEAFF. DNA of the CDR3: TGTGCCAGCTCACCCCCGGGACAGTTCAACACTGAAGCTTTCTTT. The chain employs TRBV18 and TRBJ1-1, with 7 bases aligning to TRBD1. The CDR3 sequence is 15 residues long. Per germline, CDR1 KGHSH and CDR2 LQKENI. With 3 bases clipped from V and 2 bases from J, the junction kept 6 bases outside the gene matches.

The chain carries TRBV10-3 and TRBJ2-5; D perhaps matches TRBD1 (6 bases). Germline V lookup: CDR1 ENHRY, CDR2 SYGVKD. CDR3 size: 13 residues. Trimming shortened V by 8 bases and J by 1 base, and 11 bases separated the two germline ends. DNA of the CDR3: TGTGCCATCGGGAAGGGGGTCCAAGAGACCCAGTACTTC. Translating it yields CAIGKGVQETQYF.

V is TRBV9 and J is TRBJ2-7; TRBD1 might be the D (6 bases). Germline-derived CDR1 and CDR2 are SGDLS and YYNGEE. This CDR3 comprises 14 residues. The V end lost 3 bases, the J end lost 4 bases, and 14 bases lay between the germline ends. In nucleotides, the CDR3 is TGTGCCAGCAGCGCAGGGACATCCTCGTACGAGCAGTACTTC. Translation gives CASSAGTSSYEQYF.

V is TRBV6-4 and J is TRBJ2-2; TRBD2 matches 7 bases. Germline assignment: CDR1 MRHNA and CDR2 SNTAGT. The CDR3 is 13 amino acids. The V gene end was trimmed by 5 bases and the J gene end by 3 bases; junction bases not matched to a gene: 0. The CDR3 is CASSSGDTGELFF. The CDR3 coding sequence is TGTGCCAGCAGTAGCGGGGACACCGGGGAGCTGTTTTTT.

The V and J genes are TRBV2 and TRBJ2-7, with a tentative D call TRBD2 (6 bases). Trimming cost V 6 bases and J 3 bases, with 18 bases left between them. This CDR3 has 15 amino acids. The V gene's germline CDR1 is SNHLY and CDR2 FYNNEI. The CDR3 protein is CASSPSRGGNYEQYF. The CDR3 DNA sequence: TGTGCCAGCAGCCCTTCCCGGGGAGGTAACTACGAGCAGTACTTC.

This clone was seen once. V usage is TRBV5-1 and J usage is TRBJ2-4; D gene uncertain. Trimming shortened V by 1 base and J by 10 bases, and 12 bases separated the two germline ends. Per the germline V gene, CDR1 is SGHRS and CDR2 is YFSETQ. The CDR3 runs to 13 residues. CDR3 in amino acids: CASSLSASGIQYF. In DNA form, the CDR3 reads TGCGCCAGCAGCTTGTCGGCCTCGGGTATTCAGTACTTC. Using reference TRBV5-1 and TRBJ2-4 for the parts outside the CDR3, the full variable domain is KAGVTQTPRYLIKTRGQQVTLSCSPISGHRSVSWYQQTPGQGLQFLFEYFSETQRNKGNFPGRFSGRQFSNSRSEMNVSTLELGDSALYLCASSLSASGIQYFGAGTRLSVL.

The rearrangement links TRBV25-1 to TRBJ2-7; 12 bases fit TRBD2. CDR1 and CDR2 (germline): MGHDK, SYGVNS. The CDR3 spans 14 residues. J lost 7 bases, V lost 8 bases, and 9 bases had no gene match. This CDR3 reads CASGPGLAGGEQYF. Written as DNA, the CDR3 is TGTGCCAGCGGCCCTGGGCTAGCGGGAGGGGAGCAGTACTTC.

The V call is TRBV5-6, the J call TRBJ2-2, with 14 bases lining up with TRBD2. Trimming removed 1 base from V and 4 bases from J; junction bases left unmatched: 6. Germline V gene sequence: CDR1 SGHDT, CDR2 YYEEEE. The CDR3 sequence is 18 residues long. This CDR3 is CASSLIGTSGRVTGELFF. CDR3 nucleotides: TGTGCCAGCAGCTTGATTGGGACTAGCGGGAGAGTCACCGGGGAGCTGTTTTTT.

The J gene is TRBJ2-5, the V gene TRBV25-1; 7 bases align to TRBD1. The CDR3 has 14 amino acids. The V segment lost 3 bases and the J segment 6 bases; nucleotides outside the gene matches: 7. Looked up from germline, CDR1 is MGHDK and CDR2 is SYGVNS. DNA of the CDR3: TGTGCCAGCAGTGAGTCGGACAGGAGAAAGACCCAGTACTTC. This gives the protein CASSESDRRKTQYF. Based on the CDR3 plus reference TRBV25-1 and TRBJ2-5, the full variable domain is EADIYQTPRYLVIGTGKKITLECSQTMGHDKMYWYQQDPGMELHLIHYSYGVNSTEKGDLSSESTVSRIRTEHFPLTLESARPSHTSQYLCASSESDRRKTQYFGPGTRLLVL.

The CDR3 nucleotides are TGTGCCAGCGGACAGGGGGCCGGGGAGCTGTTTTTT. This sequence encodes CASGQGAGELFF. The V gene is TRBV2, the J gene TRBJ2-2, with TRBD1 matching 10 bases. The CDR3 spans 12 residues. Per germline, CDR1 SNHLY and CDR2 FYNNEI. The trim removed 8 bases at V and 6 bases at J, leaving 0 bases unmatched.

The V and J genes are TRBV5-4 and TRBJ2-7; 8 bases match TRBD1. Germline values: CDR1 SGHNT, CDR2 YYREEE (reference sequence). This CDR3 region has 14 residues. J lost 2 bases, V lost 2 bases, and 3 bases had no gene match. The CDR3 nucleotides are TGTGCCAGCAGCTTCCGGGACAGGACCTACGAGCAGTACTTC. Its translation is CASSFRDRTYEQYF.

For the CDR3, the DNA is TGCAGCGTGAATCCCATGGGGGGAACTAATGAAAAACTGTTTTTT. The encoded protein is CSVNPMGGTNEKLFF. V is TRBV29-1 and J is TRBJ1-4; maybe TRBD1 (5 bases). CDR3 size: 15 residues. Germline V CDR1 and CDR2: SQVTM, ANQGSEA. The V end was cut by 6 bases, the J end by 1 base, with 15 bases between.

This sequence joins TRBV12-5 and TRBJ2-5, with a tentative D call TRBD2 (5 bases). With 2 bases removed from V and 0 bases from J, the gap between germline ends came to 7 bases. The CDR3 consists of 14 residues. Germline CDR1 is LGHNT and CDR2 is FRNRAP. The CDR3 spells CASGLLEDQETQYF. CDR3 DNA sequence: TGTGCTAGTGGTTTGTTGGAGGACCAAGAGACCCAGTACTTC.